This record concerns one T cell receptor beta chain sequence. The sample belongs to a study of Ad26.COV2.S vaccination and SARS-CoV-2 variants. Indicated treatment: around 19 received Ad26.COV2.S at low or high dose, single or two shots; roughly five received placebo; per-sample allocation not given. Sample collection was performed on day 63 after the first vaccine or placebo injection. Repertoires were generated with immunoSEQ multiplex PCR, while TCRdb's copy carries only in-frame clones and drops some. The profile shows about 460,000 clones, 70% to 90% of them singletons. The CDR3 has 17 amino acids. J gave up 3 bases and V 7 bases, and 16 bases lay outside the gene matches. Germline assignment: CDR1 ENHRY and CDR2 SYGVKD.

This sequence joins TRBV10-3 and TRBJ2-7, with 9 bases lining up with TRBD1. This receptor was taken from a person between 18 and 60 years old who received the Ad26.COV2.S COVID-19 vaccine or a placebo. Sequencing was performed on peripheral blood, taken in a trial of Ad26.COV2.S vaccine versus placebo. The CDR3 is CAIMGTGTGMALYEQYF. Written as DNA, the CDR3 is TGTGCCATCATGGGGACAGGGACTGGTATGGCACTCTACGAGCAGTACTTC.